The 19 T cell receptor beta chains below all came from one sample that was sequenced in a study of PD-L1 blockade in urothelial cancer. Sequencing used immunoSEQ multiplex PCR; TCRdb keeps in-frame clones, though not all of them. The sample records fewer than 45,000 clones, around 88% being singletons. Source: PBMCs, taken around atezolizumab (anti-PD-L1) treatment. All receptors come from a man aged 55 to 70 with urothelial cancer.

The chain uses TRBV28 and TRBJ2-7; D possibly corresponds to TRBD2 (5 bases). The CDR3 covers 12 residues. Per germline, CDR1 MDHEN and CDR2 SYDVKM. V dropped 2 bases and J dropped 7 bases, with 9 bases sitting between them. In nucleotides, the CDR3 is TGTGCCAGCAGTTTAATGAGGGAGGAGCAGTACTTC. Translation gives CASSLMREEQYF.

The V gene is TRBV4-3, the J gene TRBJ2-2; TRBD1 agrees at 10 bases. With 6 bases clipped from V and 5 bases from J, the junction kept 9 bases outside the gene matches. The CDR3 totals 16 residues. Germline CDR1 is LGHNA and CDR2 is YSLEER. CDR3 region: CASSMGQGSGTGELFF. CDR3 coding DNA: TGCGCCAGCAGTATGGGACAGGGGTCGGGGACCGGGGAGCTGTTTTTT.

This clone occurred a few times. This sample also contains other DNA sequences that code for the same CDR3. The V gene is TRBV20-1, the J gene TRBJ1-2; 11 bases align to TRBD1. Germline CDR1 reads DFQATT; CDR2 reads SNEGSKA (reference sequence). V shed 6 bases, J shed 11 bases, and the junction held 5 bases outside the gene matches. The CDR3 extends over 11 amino acids. The CDR3 loop reads CSAGQGAGYTF. In DNA, the CDR3 is TGCAGTGCCGGACAGGGGGCAGGGTACACCTTC.

This rearrangement joins TRBV7-9 to TRBJ2-5; a weak D match, TRBD1 (6 bases). The CDR3 sequence is 16 residues long. Trimming took off 4 bases at V and 2 bases at J, with 17 bases between the two ends. Germline values: CDR1 SEHNR, CDR2 FQNEAQ (reference sequence). CDR3 protein: CASSSGTHGEQETQYF. Here the CDR3 DNA reads TGTGCCAGCAGCTCGGGGACACACGGAGAACAAGAGACCCAGTACTTC.

This chain links TRBV28 with TRBJ2-7; 10 bases agree with TRBD2. V was clipped by 6 bases and J by 6 bases; unmatched bases: 8. This CDR3 comprises 14 residues. Germline CDR1 and CDR2: MDHEN and SYDVKM. The CDR3 protein is CASSGGTSDFEQYF. CDR3 sequence (DNA): TGTGCCAGCAGCGGGGGGACTAGCGATTTCGAGCAGTACTTC.

The rearrangement joins TRBV25-1 to TRBJ2-3, with TRBD1 as a possible D gene (5 bases). Deletions cut 3 bases from V and 3 bases from J, with 16 bases between. CDR1 and CDR2 (germline): MGHDK, SYGVNS. There are 16 residues in the CDR3. DNA for the CDR3: TGTGCCAGCAGTGATAAGTTGGGGCAGGGAACAGATACGCAGTATTTT. The encoded protein is CASSDKLGQGTDTQYF.

V and J are TRBV19 and TRBJ1-4, with D tentatively TRBD1 (6 bases). V dropped 8 bases and J dropped 8 bases, with 15 bases sitting between them. The CDR3 is 13 residues long. Per the germline V gene, CDR1 is LNHDA and CDR2 is SQIVND (reference sequence). For the CDR3, the DNA is TGTGCCAGTCATACAGGCGGGGGCGAAAAACTGTTTTTT. Translated, it gives CASHTGGGEKLFF.

CDR3 residues: CASSLVGRGYEQYF. For the CDR3, the DNA is TGTGCCAGCAGCTTAGTGGGCAGGGGGTACGAGCAGTACTTC. This chain connects TRBV11-2 to TRBJ2-7; 7 bases fit TRBD1. V was clipped by 1 base and J by 4 bases; unmatched bases: 4. This CDR3 comprises 14 residues. Looked up from germline, CDR1 is SGHAT and CDR2 is FQNNGV.

V and J are TRBV30 and TRBJ2-4; 9 bases agree with TRBD2. The CDR3 spans 17 residues. The J segment lost 0 bases and the V segment lost 1 base, leaving 7 bases of the junction unmatched. The germline V gene encodes CDR1 GTSNPN and CDR2 SVGIG (reference sequence). The CDR3 loop reads CAWSDRRGGVAKNIQYF. DNA of the CDR3: TGTGCCTGGAGTGATCGGCGGGGGGGGGTAGCCAAAAACATTCAGTACTTC.

The chain has TRBV7-2 and TRBJ2-3, with D possibly matching TRBD2 (6 bases). The germline CDR1 and CDR2 sequences are SGHTA and FQGNSA. This CDR3 is built from 15 residues. V was pared by 4 bases and J by 2 bases, with 13 bases between. The CDR3 DNA reads as TGTGCCAGCAGCTCGCCACCGGGAGACACAGATACGCAGTATTTT. It yields the protein CASSSPPGDTDTQYF. The full variable domain, its missing parts supplied by reference TRBV7-2 and TRBJ2-3, is GAGVSQSPSNKVTEKGKDVELRCDPISGHTALYWYRQSLGQGLEFLIYFQGNSAPDKSGLPSDRFSAERTGGSVSTLTIQRTQQEDSAVYLCASSSPPGDTDTQYFGPGTRLTVL.

In this sample, this clone turned up a few times. The rearrangement links TRBV19 to TRBJ2-7, with D perhaps matching TRBD2 (6 bases). V was shortened by 4 bases and J by 4 bases, with 11 bases between the two germline ends. CDR3 length: 13 amino acids. Per germline, CDR1 LNHDA and CDR2 SQIVND (reference sequence). The CDR3 region is CASSRDSRYEQYF. The CDR3 bases are TGTGCCAGTAGTAGGGACTCTCGGTACGAGCAGTACTTC. The full variable domain, with the rest looked up from reference TRBV19 and TRBJ2-7, is DGGITQSPKYLFRKEGQNVTLSCEQNLNHDAMYWYRQDPGQGLRLIYYSQIVNDFQKGDIAEGYSVSREKKESFPLTVTSAQKNPTAFYLCASSRDSRYEQYFGPGTRLTVT.

The V call is TRBV18, the J call TRBJ2-7; D possibly corresponds to TRBD2 (7 bases). The germline V gene has CDR1 KGHSH and CDR2 LQKENI. The V end lost 0 bases, the J end lost 5 bases, and 11 bases lay between the germline ends. There are 14 residues in the CDR3. The CDR3 region has the DNA TGTGCCAGCTCACCACCGGGGGGGCAGGACGAGCAGTACTTC. Amino acids: CASSPPGGQDEQYF. The complete variable domain, with remaining parts taken from reference TRBV18 and TRBJ2-7, reads NAGVMQNPRHLVRRRGQEARLRCSPMKGHSHVYWYRQLPEEGLKFMVYLQKENIIDESGMPKERFSAEFPKEGPSILRIQQVVRGDSAAYFCASSPPGGQDEQYFGPGTRLTVT.

The chain carries TRBV28 and TRBJ2-7, with 8 positions matching TRBD2. This CDR3 contains 16 residues. The germline V gene has CDR1 MDHEN and CDR2 SYDVKM. V shed 7 bases, J shed 4 bases, and the junction held 15 bases outside the gene matches. The CDR3 DNA is TGTGCCAGCATAGGACCGAAGGCGGGAGGCGCTTACGAGCAGTACTTC. Translating it yields CASIGPKAGGAYEQYF.

The chain has TRBV10-2 and TRBJ1-2; TRBD1 matches 12 bases. The CDR3 totals 13 residues. Germline CDR1 is WSHSY and CDR2 is SAAADI. After removal of 8 bases from V and 4 bases from J, the junction contained 2 bases not matched to a gene. The CDR3 nucleotides read TGCGCCAGCGGGACAGGGGGCGTCTATGGCTACACCTTC. Its translation is CASGTGGVYGYTF.

V gene TRBV10-1 combines with J gene TRBJ2-5; D unclear. V dropped 0 bases and J dropped 3 bases, with 5 bases sitting between them. CDR1 WNHNN and CDR2 SYGVQD come from the germline V gene (reference sequence). The CDR3 totals 13 residues. DNA of the CDR3: TGCGCCAGCAGTGAGTCGCTAGAAGAGACCCAGTACTTC. Its translation: CASSESLEETQYF.

The chain has TRBV30 and TRBJ2-2; 8 nucleotides match TRBD2. Trimming cost V 1 base and J 3 bases; bases outside gene matches: 7. The germline V gene has CDR1 GTSNPN and CDR2 SVGIG (reference sequence). The CDR3 runs 16 residues. CDR3: CAWSGEAGEDTGELFF. The CDR3 nucleotides are TGTGCCTGGAGTGGGGAAGCGGGGGAGGACACCGGGGAGCTGTTTTTT.

The V call is TRBV25-1, the J call TRBJ2-7, with a possible D match to TRBD2 (6 bases). The germline V gene encodes CDR1 MGHDK and CDR2 SYGVNS. Trimming cost V 4 bases and J 5 bases, with 12 bases left between them. The CDR3 sequence is 13 residues long. The CDR3 DNA reads TGTGCCAGCAGTGTCGGGAGTTTTGACGAGCAGTACTTC. The encoded protein is CASSVGSFDEQYF.

Here the CDR3 reads CASSTQDRMNTEAFF. As DNA, the CDR3 is TGTGCCAGCAGTACCCAGGACAGAATGAACACTGAAGCTTTCTTT. J is TRBJ1-1 and V is TRBV25-1; weak D call: TRBD1 (6 bases). V gave up 5 bases and J gave up 0 bases, with 13 bases separating them. Germline V CDR1 and CDR2: MGHDK, SYGVNS. The CDR3 is 15 amino acids.

In this sample, this clone turned up a few times. The chain carries TRBV7-2 and TRBJ2-5; 8 bases are shared with TRBD2. The length of the CDR3 is 16 residues. Looked up from germline, CDR1 is SGHTA and CDR2 is FQGNSA. J was trimmed by 7 bases and V by 5 bases; bases with no gene match: 15. The CDR3 DNA sequence: TGTGCCAGCAGCCCCCGCGGGCGGGGGGCCTTTGGGACCCAGTACTTC. Protein product: CASSPRGRGAFGTQYF. The full variable domain, rest sourced from reference TRBV7-2 and TRBJ2-5, is GAGVSQSPSNKVTEKGKDVELRCDPISGHTALYWYRQSLGQGLEFLIYFQGNSAPDKSGLPSDRFSAERTGGSVSTLTIQRTQQEDSAVYLCASSPRGRGAFGTQYFGPGTRLLVL.